The clone carrying this TCR beta chain has a handful of counts. This record belongs to a study of blood T cell repertoires in COVID-19. The table came from immunoSEQ multiplex PCR; TCRdb's copy has only in-frame clones and leaves some out. The sample has around 170,000 clones; more than 70% are singletons. The specimen was peripheral blood. The TCR sequence derives from a man in his forties or fifties with active or convalescent COVID-19.

The CDR3 coding sequence is TGTGCCAGCAGCCTCCGGGACAGGGGAGATCCCATCACTGAAGCTTTCTTT. It is translated as CASSLRDRGDPITEAFF. The V gene is TRBV3-1 (or the pseudogene TRBV3-2), the J gene TRBJ1-1, with 10 bases identical to TRBD1. Germline-derived CDR1 and CDR2 are LGHDT and YNNKEL (reference sequence). There are 17 residues in the CDR3. V was clipped by 4 bases and J by 4 bases; unmatched bases: 12.